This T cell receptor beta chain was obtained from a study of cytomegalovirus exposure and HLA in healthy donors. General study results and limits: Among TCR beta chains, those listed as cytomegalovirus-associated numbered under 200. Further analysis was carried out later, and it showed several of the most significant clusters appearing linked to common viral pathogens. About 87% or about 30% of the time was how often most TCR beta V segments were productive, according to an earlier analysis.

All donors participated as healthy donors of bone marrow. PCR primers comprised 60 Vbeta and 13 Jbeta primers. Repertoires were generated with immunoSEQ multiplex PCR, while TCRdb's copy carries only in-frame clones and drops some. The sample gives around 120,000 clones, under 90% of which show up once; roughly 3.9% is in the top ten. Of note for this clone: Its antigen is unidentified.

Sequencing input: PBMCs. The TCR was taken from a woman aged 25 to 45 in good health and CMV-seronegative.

In DNA, the CDR3 is TGTGCCAGCAGCGTAGGTCAGGGTCGAGAGACCCAGTACTTC. Its translation: CASSVGQGRETQYF. The chain uses TRBV9 and TRBJ2-5; weak D call: TRBD1 (5 bases). Trimming removed 0 bases from V and 4 bases from J, with 10 bases in between. There are 14 residues in the CDR3. The germline gives CDR1 SGDLS, CDR2 YYNGEE.